The next 27 T cell receptor beta chains were all read from a single sample in a study of cytomegalovirus exposure and HLA in healthy donors. Only in-frame clones appear in the TCRdb table, and some are missing; sequencing was by immunoSEQ multiplex PCR. The data hold some 54,000 clones, with roughly 90% observed a single time. Sequencing was performed on PBMCs. The source of these receptors is a man in his late teens or twenties in good health and CMV-seronegative.

This chain links TRBV28 with TRBJ1-3, with a weak D call TRBD1 (6 bases). The CDR3 has 15 amino acids. Trimming removed 3 bases from V and 0 bases from J, with 9 bases in between. Germline CDR1 and CDR2: MDHEN and SYDVKM. The CDR3 DNA reads TGTGCCAGCAGTTTTGGGACACGCTCTGGAAACACCATATATTTT. The encoded protein is CASSFGTRSGNTIYF.

The rearrangement links TRBV6-1 to TRBJ2-6; D is perhaps TRBD2 (7 bases). This CDR3 contains 16 residues. V lost 4 bases and J lost 2, with 12 bases in between. Germline CDR1 reads MNHNS; CDR2 reads SASEGT. The CDR3 sequence: CASSGGGGAGANVLTF. The CDR3 DNA follows: TGTGCCAGCAGTGGTGGGGGGGGCGCTGGGGCCAACGTCCTGACTTTC.

The chain's CDR3 is CASAAGYPYEQYF. The CDR3 DNA is TGTGCCAGCGCGGCGGGATATCCCTACGAGCAGTACTTC. The V and J genes are TRBV25-1 and TRBJ2-7, with a tentative D call TRBD2 (6 bases). Germline V gene lookup returns CDR1 MGHDK and CDR2 SYGVNS. Trimming left V 8 bases short and J 2 bases short, with 13 bases between. The CDR3 totals 13 residues.

The V and J genes are TRBV6-1 and TRBJ2-3; tentative D call: TRBD2 (5 bases). Germline-derived CDR1 and CDR2 are MNHNS and SASEGT. The CDR3 has 15 amino acids. The V end was cut by 2 bases, the J end by 3 bases, with 12 bases between. The CDR3 bases are TGTGCCAGCAGTGAAAGTGGAGGTGGGACAGATACGCAGTATTTT. Encoded protein: CASSESGGGTDTQYF.

This clone was seen more than once but under ten times. The V gene is TRBV2, the J gene TRBJ2-5; D uncertain. This CDR3 region has 11 residues. Trimming removed 8 bases at V and 5 bases at J, with 9 bases between. The germline CDR1 and CDR2 sequences are SNHLY and FYNNEI. The CDR3 coding sequence is TGTGCCAGCGGGCCTTTCGAGACCCAGTACTTC. Its translation: CASGPFETQYF.

The chain recombines TRBV19 with TRBJ2-7; a weak D match, TRBD2 (5 bases). This CDR3 spans 16 amino acids. The germline V and J ends were trimmed by 4 bases and 2 bases, with 18 bases remaining between them. Germline V lookup: CDR1 LNHDA, CDR2 SQIVND (reference sequence). CDR3: CASSRRFGAVPYEQYF. CDR3 DNA sequence: TGTGCCAGTAGTAGGCGGTTTGGAGCGGTGCCCTACGAGCAGTACTTC.

The chain links TRBV10-3 to TRBJ1-1, with D unresolved. CDR3 length: 13 residues. V lost 4 bases, J lost 1 base, and 7 bases lay in between. CDR1 and CDR2 from the germline V gene are ENHRY and SYGVKD. DNA of the CDR3: TGTGCCATCAGTGGGTCCGGGAACACTGAAGCTTTCTTT. This codes for CAISGSGNTEAFF.

A single count supports this clone. The gene calls are TRBV5-1 and TRBJ2-2, with a weak D call TRBD2 (6 bases). Germline V gene data show CDR1 as SGHRS and CDR2 as YFSETQ. The germline V and J ends were trimmed by 4 bases and 6 bases, with 16 bases remaining between them. There are 15 residues in the CDR3. CDR3 amino acids: CASSPYSGESGELFF. DNA for the CDR3: TGCGCCAGCAGCCCATATTCGGGGGAGTCCGGGGAGCTGTTTTTT.

The genes are TRBV29-1 and TRBJ2-3, with 8 bases aligning to TRBD1. V was clipped by 5 bases and J by 3 bases; unmatched bases: 13. Germline V gene sequence: CDR1 SQVTM, CDR2 ANQGSEA. The CDR3 is 16 amino acids. Here the CDR3 reads CSVHRGSAGGTDTQYF. CDR3 coding DNA: TGCAGCGTTCACAGGGGGTCGGCTGGAGGAACAGATACGCAGTATTTT.

The rearrangement links TRBV18 to TRBJ2-3; 7 bases match TRBD2. V lost 4 bases, J lost 5 bases, and 3 bases stayed unmatched. The CDR3 sequence is 13 residues long. Per the germline V gene, CDR1 is KGHSH and CDR2 is LQKENI. The CDR3 region has the DNA TGTGCCAGCTCACGTTCGGGGGGAGATACGCAGTATTTT. Amino acids: CASSRSGGDTQYF.

This chain uses TRBV2 with TRBJ2-1; unclear D gene. CDR1 is SNHLY, CDR2 FYNNEI, per germline. The CDR3 is 13 amino acids. V lost 3 bases, J lost 7 bases, and 10 bases lay in between. The CDR3 protein is CASSEGHRNEQFF. The CDR3 bases are TGTGCCAGCAGTGAGGGCCACCGAAATGAGCAGTTCTTC.

The chain recombines TRBV29-1 with TRBJ2-5; no clear D. Germline CDR1 SQVTM, CDR2 ANQGSEA. V lost 4 bases and J lost 3, with 12 bases in between. This CDR3 has 13 residues. CDR3 sequence: CSVAGTEKETQYF. In nucleotides, the CDR3 is TGCAGCGTTGCCGGCACAGAGAAAGAGACCCAGTACTTC.

In DNA form, the CDR3 reads TGTGCCAGCAGTTTATCGACAGGCGGCGAGCAGTACTTC. Encoded protein: CASSLSTGGEQYF. The V gene is TRBV27, the J gene TRBJ2-7, with D perhaps matching TRBD1 (6 bases). The ends were cut back, 0 bases at V and 6 bases at J, with 9 bases in the middle. The CDR3 sequence is 13 residues long. The germline V gene encodes CDR1 MNHEY and CDR2 SMNVEV (reference sequence).

The J gene is TRBJ1-3, the V gene TRBV28, with D perhaps TRBD1 (5 bases). The V gene's germline CDR1 is MDHEN and CDR2 SYDVKM. With 4 bases removed from V and 2 bases from J, the gap between germline ends came to 12 bases. The CDR3 contains 15 residues. In DNA form, the CDR3 reads TGTGCCAGCAGTTCTCTTTTAGGGGCTGGAAACACCATATATTTT. Its translation: CASSSLLGAGNTIYF.

This chain joins TRBV7-2 and TRBJ2-1; no firm D call. Germline loops: CDR1 SGHTA, CDR2 FQGNSA. CDR3 length equals 13 residues. Trimming cost V 6 bases and J 2 bases, with 8 bases left between them. CDR3 in amino acids: CASSQEAYNEQFF. The CDR3 DNA sequence: TGTGCCAGCAGTCAAGAGGCCTACAATGAGCAGTTCTTC.

Worth noting for this clone: The junction departs from the called germline gene at one end, perhaps through a read error. This chain uses TRBV27 with TRBJ2-7; 8 bases are a match to TRBD1. The CDR3 spans 14 residues. Germline V gene data show CDR1 as MNHEY and CDR2 as SMNVEV (reference sequence). The CDR3 coding sequence is TGTACCAGCAGTTTCCGACAGGGGAACTACGAGCAGTACTTC. Translated: CTSSFRQGNYEQYF.

The chain employs TRBV2 and TRBJ2-2; TRBD2 aligns across 13 bases. V was pared by 5 bases and J by 2 bases, with 2 bases of the junction left unmatched. The CDR3 length is 16 residues. Looked up from germline, CDR1 is SNHLY and CDR2 is FYNNEI. CDR3 bases: TGTGCCAGCAGTCCGGGACTAGCGGGAAACACCGGGGAGCTGTTTTTT. Its protein product is CASSPGLAGNTGELFF.

The rearrangement links TRBV2 to TRBJ1-3; maybe TRBD1 (5 bases). The CDR3 runs to 15 residues. V gave up 5 bases and J gave up 0 bases, with 11 bases separating them. Germline lookup yields CDR1 SNHLY and CDR2 FYNNEI. CDR3 in DNA: TGTGCCAGCAGTCTGACAGCTTACTCTGGAAACACCATATATTTT. This encodes CASSLTAYSGNTIYF.

The V and J genes are TRBV6-1 and TRBJ1-4; 7 positions agree with TRBD1. The CDR3 has 14 amino acids. J lost 7 bases, V lost 3 bases, and 5 bases had no gene match. Germline-derived CDR1 and CDR2 are MNHNS and SASEGT. CDR3 DNA: TGTGCCAGCAGTGACCAGGGGGGTTCTGAAAAACTGTTTTTT. Protein product: CASSDQGGSEKLFF.

The V gene is TRBV5-1, the J gene TRBJ2-5; no definite D call. The CDR3 is made up of 15 amino acids. V shed 4 bases and J shed 2 bases, with 15 bases lying between them. The V gene's germline CDR1 is SGHRS and CDR2 YFSETQ. The CDR3 loop is CASSPTYGRQETQYF. CDR3 sequence (DNA): TGCGCCAGCAGCCCTACTTACGGCAGGCAAGAGACCCAGTACTTC. The full variable domain, in which reference TRBV5-1 and TRBJ2-5 provide the parts outside the CDR3, is KAGVTQTPRYLIKTRGQQVTLSCSPISGHRSVSWYQQTPGQGLQFLFEYFSETQRNKGNFPGRFSGRQFSNSRSEMNVSTLELGDSALYLCASSPTYGRQETQYFGPGTRLLVL.

The chain uses TRBV27 and TRBJ2-1; the D gene is possibly TRBD2 (6 bases). Trimming pared 3 bases from V and 7 bases from J, leaving 16 bases between. The CDR3 extends over 15 amino acids. Germline assignment: CDR1 MNHEY and CDR2 SMNVEV (reference sequence). CDR3 protein: CASSFWRGAGNEQFF. The DNA of the CDR3 is TGTGCCAGCAGTTTTTGGAGGGGCGCGGGAAATGAGCAGTTCTTC.

CDR3 protein: CASSHRGASEKLFF. In nucleotides, the CDR3 is TGTGCCAGCAGTCACAGGGGAGCAAGCGAAAAACTGTTTTTT. V usage is TRBV27 and J usage is TRBJ1-4; 7 nucleotides line up with TRBD1. This CDR3 is built from 14 residues. The germline V gene has CDR1 MNHEY and CDR2 SMNVEV (reference sequence). V shed 5 bases and J 8 bases; nucleotides not matched to a gene: 8.

This chain links TRBV6-5 with TRBJ2-3, with a possible D match to TRBD2 (6 bases). The V gene's germline CDR1 is MNHEY and CDR2 SVGAGI. The V end was cut by 2 bases, the J end by 6 bases, with 15 bases between. The CDR3 length is 15 residues. CDR3 region: CASSYKMGGSDTQYF. Here the CDR3 DNA reads TGTGCCAGCAGTTACAAGATGGGAGGCTCCGATACGCAGTATTTT.

The chain carries TRBV27 and TRBJ2-5, with 10 nucleotides matching TRBD2. CDR3 length: 13 amino acids. Trimming removed 5 bases from V and 12 bases from J; junction bases left unmatched: 9. The germline CDR1 and CDR2 sequences are MNHEY and SMNVEV (reference sequence). The CDR3 sequence: CASSLYERGGKYF. In DNA form, the CDR3 reads TGTGCCAGCAGTCTCTACGAGCGGGGGGGAAAGTACTTC.

The chain has TRBV30 and TRBJ2-7; 8 bases align to TRBD1. The CDR3 sequence is 14 residues long. After removal of 2 bases from V and 5 bases from J, the junction contained 8 bases not matched to a gene. In germline, CDR1 is GTSNPN, CDR2 SVGIG (reference sequence). The CDR3 reads CAWSYTTGADEQYF. DNA of the CDR3: TGTGCCTGGAGTTACACGACAGGGGCGGACGAGCAGTACTTC. Combining the CDR3 with reference TRBV30 and TRBJ2-7 gives the whole variable domain SQTIHQWPATLVQPVGSPLSLECTVEGTSNPNLYWYRQAAGRGLQLLFYSVGIGQISSEVPQNLSASRPQDRQFILSSKKLLLSDSGFYLCAWSYTTGADEQYFGPGTRLTVT.

The CDR3 is CASSPWGGAYNEQFF. CDR3 coding DNA: TGTGCCAGCAGCCCTTGGGGGGGCGCCTACAATGAGCAGTTCTTC. V and J are TRBV9 and TRBJ2-1, with D perhaps TRBD2 (7 bases). From germline, CDR1 is SGDLS and CDR2 YYNGEE. V lost 4 bases, J lost 2 bases, and 13 bases lay in between. The CDR3 consists of 15 residues.

This clone is a singleton in its sample. The chain carries TRBV7-3 and TRBJ2-1; 8 bases fit TRBD2. J gave up 7 bases and V 6 bases, and 11 bases lay outside the gene matches. CDR1 SGHTA and CDR2 FQGTGA come from the germline V gene. CDR3 length: 15 residues. The chain's CDR3 is CASRLTGTSTNEQFF. The CDR3 coding sequence is TGTGCCAGCAGACTGACGGGGACTAGTACAAATGAGCAGTTCTTC. The full variable domain, completed using reference TRBV7-3 and TRBJ2-1, is GAGVSQTPSNKVTEKGKYVELRCDPISGHTALYWYRQSLGQGPEFLIYFQGTGAADDSGLPNDRFFAVRPEGSVSTLKIQRTERGDSAVYLCASRLTGTSTNEQFFGPGTRLTVL.